This TCR beta chain stems from a study of blood T cells in healthy people across ages. Alongside a J-beta primer mix, a sample-barcoded 5' primer served in a second PCR lasting about 7 to 12 cycles. Each cDNA was tagged by a template-switch adaptor containing 12 random nucleotides. TCRdb re-called the 5' RACE reads through MiXCR, storing one row per CDR3 protein. The profile shows 750,000 to 950,000 distinct CDR3 sequences, less than 70% of them singletons. CDR3 size: 14 residues. V gave up 2 bases and J gave up 14 bases; unmatched junction bases: 13. Germline V lookup: CDR1 SGHDN, CDR2 FVKESK. Remarks on this clonotype: What it recognizes is unknown.

General study results and limits: TCR beta diversity was tightly associated with the proportion of naive T cells. When set beside aged donors, long-lived donors presented more naive CD4+ cells and higher diversity.

V gene TRBV14 combines with J gene TRBJ2-3; TRBD1 matches at 7 bases. The clonotype was recovered from a man older than 75 in good health. The sequencing sample was made of blood. The CDR3 nucleotides read TGTGCCAGCAGCCAACCCGGGACAGACAGATACGCGTATTTT. This gives the protein CASSQPGTDRYAYF.